This T cell receptor beta chain derives from a study of cytomegalovirus exposure and HLA in healthy donors. The study, taken as a whole, reports: The listing of 150 to 200 TCR beta chains classed them as cytomegalovirus-associated. An Asian-associated ancestry cluster reportedly showed fewer N-insertions than the approximately 670-donor mean in a later analysis.

PCR used 60 Vbeta primers and 13 Jbeta primers. Generated by immunoSEQ multiplex PCR, the TCRdb table keeps only in-frame clones and is missing some. Of approximately 65,000 clones detected, approximately 70% appear once; the ten largest clones hold 17%. CDR1 and CDR2 from the germline V gene are MNHEY and SVGAGI. CDR3 size: 12 residues. Trimming cost V 4 bases and J 3 bases, with 3 bases left between them. Donors showed nominal health when sampled, although they likely had unrecorded immune exposures. This clone was found once. What it binds is unknown. The V and J genes are TRBV6-5 and TRBJ2-2; D not certain. The sample consisted of PBMCs. The TCR originated in a man aged 40-49 years in good health and CMV-seropositive. Here the CDR3 DNA reads TGTGCCAGCAGTTCCTACACCGGGGAGCTGTTTTTT. Translated: CASSSYTGELFF.